This TCR beta chain was captured in a study of cytomegalovirus exposure and HLA in healthy donors. Study-wide background: In terms of ancestry, the Caucasian-associated cluster contained about four fifths of the approximately 380 genotyped donors. Whole-study results and caveats: The study put 150 to 200 TCR beta chains on its list as cytomegalovirus-associated. Published work reported that the classifier diagnosed cytomegalovirus status with high specificity and sensitivity. Highest at DRB1 and lowest at HLA-C, TCR association rates differed among HLA loci in a later analysis.

A multiplex PCR was run with 60 Vbeta primers and 13 Jbeta primers. Produced via immunoSEQ multiplex PCR; TCRdb's table is partial and in-frame only. There are fewer than 200,000 clones in the sample; approximately 88% occur only once, and about 0.85% lies in the top ten. On this clone: The antigen remains undetermined. Other nucleotide sequences from this sample produce the same CDR3.

This receptor was identified in a woman under 40 in good health and CMV-seronegative. The sequenced sample was PBMCs.

In nucleotides, the CDR3 is TGTGCCAGCAGTTTCGCAGGGGGGACTGAAGCTTTCTTT. It codes for CASSFAGGTEAFF. The chain employs TRBV27 and TRBJ1-1; 7 nucleotides align to TRBD1. The ends lost 3 bases at V and 5 bases at J; junction bases unmatched: 3. CDR1 is MNHEY, CDR2 SMNVEV, per germline (reference sequence). The CDR3 runs to 13 residues.